Sequencing of this T cell receptor beta chain was carried out in a study of monozygotic twins with inflammatory bowel disease. The CDR3 sequence is 17 residues long. Per germline, CDR1 SGHRS and CDR2 YFSETQ. Molecular identifiers with 6-nucleotide sample barcodes were added during cDNA synthesis via template switching. TCRalpha and TCRbeta cDNA went through nested PCRs of approximately 16 and 9 cycles, two in total. TCRdb re-called the 5' RACE reads; one entry per CDR3 protein, DNA not given. The sample's table shows over 110,000 distinct CDR3 sequences. Investigators pulled total RNA out of whole blood and did not sort T cells.

This chain links TRBV5-1 with TRBJ2-5; TCRdb's assignment of TRBD1 cannot be checked, as there is no DNA. This clonotype originated in a human donor with ulcerative colitis or Crohn's disease, or a healthy co-twin of an affected twin (not recorded which). Sequencing was carried out using blood. The CDR3 spells CASSSLPGTGAFETQYF. Full variable domain (outside the CDR3, taken from reference TRBV5-1 and TRBJ2-5): KAGVTQTPRYLIKTRGQQVTLSCSPISGHRSVSWYQQTPGQGLQFLFEYFSETQRNKGNFPGRFSGRQFSNSRSEMNVSTLELGDSALYLCASSSLPGTGAFETQYFGPGTRLLVL.